This T cell receptor (beta chain) is from a study of blood T cell repertoires in COVID-19. At the level of the study: Acute and convalescent COVID-19 specimens originated in the United States, Italy and Spain.

Sequencing used immunoSEQ multiplex PCR; TCRdb keeps in-frame clones, though not all of them. Of roughly 330,000 clones detected, about nine tenths appear once; the ten largest clones hold 7.5% to 10%. CDR3 size: 16 residues. V was clipped by 4 bases and J by 6 bases; unmatched bases: 5. CDR1 and CDR2 (germline): SGDLS, YYNGEE. The sample comprised peripheral blood. The sequence was collected from a man aged 30 to 39 with COVID-19, enrolled during active disease. The rearrangement uses TRBV9 and TRBJ2-1, with 15 bases that match TRBD2. The CDR3 DNA reads as TGTGCCAGCAGCCCTCGGACTAGCGGGAGGGCCAATGAGCAGTTCTTC. Its translation: CASSPRTSGRANEQFF.